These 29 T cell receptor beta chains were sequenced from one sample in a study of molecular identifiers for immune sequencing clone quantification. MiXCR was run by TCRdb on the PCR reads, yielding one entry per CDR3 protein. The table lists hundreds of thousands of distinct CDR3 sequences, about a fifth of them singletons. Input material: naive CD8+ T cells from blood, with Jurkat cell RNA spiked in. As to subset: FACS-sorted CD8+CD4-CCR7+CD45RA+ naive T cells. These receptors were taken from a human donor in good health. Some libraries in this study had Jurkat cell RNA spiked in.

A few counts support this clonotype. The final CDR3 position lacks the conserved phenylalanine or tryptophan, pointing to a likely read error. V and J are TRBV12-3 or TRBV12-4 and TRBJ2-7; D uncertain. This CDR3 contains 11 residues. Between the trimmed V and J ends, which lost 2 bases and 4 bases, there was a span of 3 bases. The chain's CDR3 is CASSLTYEQYL. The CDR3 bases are TGTGCCAGCAGTTTAACGTACGAGCAGTACCTC.

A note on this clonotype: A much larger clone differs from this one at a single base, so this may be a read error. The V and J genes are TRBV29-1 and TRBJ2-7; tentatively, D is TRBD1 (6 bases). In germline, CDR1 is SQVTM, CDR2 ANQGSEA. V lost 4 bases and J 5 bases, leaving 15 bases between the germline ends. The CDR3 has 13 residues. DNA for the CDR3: TGCAGCGTTGGATGGGGGCTGGGGAACGAGCAGTACTTC. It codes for CSVGWGLGNEQYF.

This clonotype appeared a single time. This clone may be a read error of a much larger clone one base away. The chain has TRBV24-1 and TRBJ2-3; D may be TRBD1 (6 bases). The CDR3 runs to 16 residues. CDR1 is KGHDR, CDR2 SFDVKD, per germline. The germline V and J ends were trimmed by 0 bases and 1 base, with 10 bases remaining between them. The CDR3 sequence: CATSDLRTDGTDTQYF. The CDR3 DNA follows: TGTGCCACCAGTGATTTGCGGACAGACGGCACAGATACGCAGTATTTT.

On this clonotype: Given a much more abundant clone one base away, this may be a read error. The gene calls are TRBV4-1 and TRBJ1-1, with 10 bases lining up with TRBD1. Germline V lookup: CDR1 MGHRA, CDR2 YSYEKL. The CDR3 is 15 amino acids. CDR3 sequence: CASRQGDRGGTEAFF. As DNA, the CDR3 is TGCGCCAGCAGACAAGGGGACAGGGGTGGGACTGAAGCTTTCTTT.

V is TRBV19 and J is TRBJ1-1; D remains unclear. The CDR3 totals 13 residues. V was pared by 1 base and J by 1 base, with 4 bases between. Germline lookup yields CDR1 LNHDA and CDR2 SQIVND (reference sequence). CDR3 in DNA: TGTGCCAGTAGTATAGTCAAGAACACTGAAGCTTTCTTT. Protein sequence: CASSIVKNTEAFF.

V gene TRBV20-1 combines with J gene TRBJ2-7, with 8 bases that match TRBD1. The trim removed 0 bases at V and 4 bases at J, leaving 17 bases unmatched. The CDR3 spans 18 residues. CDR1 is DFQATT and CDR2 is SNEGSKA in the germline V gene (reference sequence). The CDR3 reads CSARDLRIGQGGLYEQYF. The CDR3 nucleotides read TGCAGTGCTAGAGATCTCCGAATCGGACAGGGCGGCCTTTACGAGCAGTACTTC.

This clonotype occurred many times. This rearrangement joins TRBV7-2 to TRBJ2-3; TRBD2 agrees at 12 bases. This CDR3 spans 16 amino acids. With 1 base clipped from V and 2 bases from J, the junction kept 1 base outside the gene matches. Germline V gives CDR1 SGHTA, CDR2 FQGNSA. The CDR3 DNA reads TGTGCCAGCAGCTTAGGGACTAGCGGGGCCACAGATACGCAGTATTTT. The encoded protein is CASSLGTSGATDTQYF.

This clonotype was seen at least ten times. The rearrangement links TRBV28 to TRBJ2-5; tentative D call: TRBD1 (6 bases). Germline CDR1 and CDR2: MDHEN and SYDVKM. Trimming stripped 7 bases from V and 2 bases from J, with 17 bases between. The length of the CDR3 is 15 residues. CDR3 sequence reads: CASTETGYLQETQYF. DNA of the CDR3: TGTGCCAGCACAGAGACAGGTTATCTTCAAGAGACCCAGTACTTC.

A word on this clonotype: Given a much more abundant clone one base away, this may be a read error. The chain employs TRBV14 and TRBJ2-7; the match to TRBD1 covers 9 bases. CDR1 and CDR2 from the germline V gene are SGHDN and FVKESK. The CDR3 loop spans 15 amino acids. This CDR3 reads CASIQRDRASYEQYF. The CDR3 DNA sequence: TGTGCCAGCATCCAACGGGACAGGGCATCCTACGAGCAGTACTTC.

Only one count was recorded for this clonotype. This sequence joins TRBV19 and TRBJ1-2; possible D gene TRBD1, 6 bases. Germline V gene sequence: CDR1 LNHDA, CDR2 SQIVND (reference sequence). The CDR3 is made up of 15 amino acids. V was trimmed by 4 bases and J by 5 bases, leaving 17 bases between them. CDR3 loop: CASSTPGHLRYGYTF. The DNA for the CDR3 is TGTGCCAGTAGTACCCCGGGACACCTAAGATATGGCTACACCTTC.

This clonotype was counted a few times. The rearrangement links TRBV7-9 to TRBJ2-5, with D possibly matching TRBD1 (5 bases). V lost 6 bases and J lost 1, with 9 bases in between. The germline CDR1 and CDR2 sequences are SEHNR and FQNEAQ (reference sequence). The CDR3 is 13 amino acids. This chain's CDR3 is CASRRTLQETQYF. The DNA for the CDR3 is TGTGCCAGCAGAAGGACACTCCAAGAGACCCAGTACTTC.

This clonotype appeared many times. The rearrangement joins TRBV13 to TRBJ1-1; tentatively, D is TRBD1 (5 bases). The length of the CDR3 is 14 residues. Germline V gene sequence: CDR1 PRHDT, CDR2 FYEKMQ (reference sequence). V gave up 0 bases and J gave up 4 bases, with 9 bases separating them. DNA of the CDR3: TGTGCCAGCAGCTTAGGTAGGGGATTCACTGAAGCTTTCTTT. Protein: CASSLGRGFTEAFF.

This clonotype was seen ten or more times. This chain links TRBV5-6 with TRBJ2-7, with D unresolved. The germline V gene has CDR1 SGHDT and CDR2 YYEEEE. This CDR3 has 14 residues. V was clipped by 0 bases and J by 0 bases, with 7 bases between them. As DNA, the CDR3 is TGTGCCAGCAGCTTGGGTGGCAGCTCCTACGAGCAGTACTTC. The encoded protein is CASSLGGSSYEQYF.

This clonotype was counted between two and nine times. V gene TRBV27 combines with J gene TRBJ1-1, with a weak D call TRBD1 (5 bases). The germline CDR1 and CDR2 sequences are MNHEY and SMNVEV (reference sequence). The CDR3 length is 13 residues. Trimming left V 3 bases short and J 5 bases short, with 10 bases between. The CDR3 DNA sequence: TGTGCCAGCAGTTTTTCAGGGAGAACTGAAGCTTTCTTT. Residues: CASSFSGRTEAFF.

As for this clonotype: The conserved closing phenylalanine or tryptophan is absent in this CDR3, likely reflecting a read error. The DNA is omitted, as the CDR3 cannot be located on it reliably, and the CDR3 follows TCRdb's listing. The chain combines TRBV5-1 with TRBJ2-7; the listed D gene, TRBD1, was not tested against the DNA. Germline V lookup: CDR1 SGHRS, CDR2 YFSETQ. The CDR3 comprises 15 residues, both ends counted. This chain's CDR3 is CASSLAREGAYERYL.

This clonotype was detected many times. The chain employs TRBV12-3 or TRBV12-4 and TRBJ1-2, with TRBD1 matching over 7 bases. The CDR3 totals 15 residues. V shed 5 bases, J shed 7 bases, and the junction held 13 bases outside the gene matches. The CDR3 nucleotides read TGTGCCAGCAGTCCTACCTCTCCTGACAGGGTTGGCTACACCTTC. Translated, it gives CASSPTSPDRVGYTF.

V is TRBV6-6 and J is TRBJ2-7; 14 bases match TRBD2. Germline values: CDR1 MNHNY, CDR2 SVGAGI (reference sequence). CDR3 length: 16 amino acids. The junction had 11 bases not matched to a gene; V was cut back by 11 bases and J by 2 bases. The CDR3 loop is CASLGTSGGTPYEQYF. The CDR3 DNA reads TGTGCCTCGCTTGGGACTAGCGGGGGAACCCCCTACGAGCAGTACTTC.

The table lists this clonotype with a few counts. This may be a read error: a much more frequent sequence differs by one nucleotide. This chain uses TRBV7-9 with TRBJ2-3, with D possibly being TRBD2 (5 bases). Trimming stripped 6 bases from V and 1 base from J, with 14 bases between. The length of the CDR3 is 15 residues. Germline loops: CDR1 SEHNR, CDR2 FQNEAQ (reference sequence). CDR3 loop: CASRSVWGGTDTQYF. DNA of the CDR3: TGTGCCAGCAGGTCCGTTTGGGGAGGCACAGATACGCAGTATTTT.

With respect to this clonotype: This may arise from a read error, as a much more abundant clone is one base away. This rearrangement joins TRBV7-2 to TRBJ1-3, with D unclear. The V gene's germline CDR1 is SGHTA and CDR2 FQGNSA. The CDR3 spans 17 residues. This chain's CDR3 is CAGSLVQSLFSGNTIYF. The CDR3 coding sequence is TGTGCCGGCAGCTTAGTTCAGTCCCTATTCTCTGGAAACACCATATATTTT.

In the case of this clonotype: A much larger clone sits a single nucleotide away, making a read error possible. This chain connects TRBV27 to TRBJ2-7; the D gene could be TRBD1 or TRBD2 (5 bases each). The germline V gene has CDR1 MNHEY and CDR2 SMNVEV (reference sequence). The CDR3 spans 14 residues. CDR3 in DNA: TGTGCCAGCAGTCACAACGGGGCCGCCTACGAGCAGCACTTC. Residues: CASSHNGAAYEQHF.

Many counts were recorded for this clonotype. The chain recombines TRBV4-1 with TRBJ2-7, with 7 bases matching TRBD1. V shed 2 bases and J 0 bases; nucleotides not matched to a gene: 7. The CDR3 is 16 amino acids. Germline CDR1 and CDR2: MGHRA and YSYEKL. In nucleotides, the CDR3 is TGCGCCAGCAGCCAAAACCGGGACAGAAGCTCCTACGAGCAGTACTTC. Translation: CASSQNRDRSSYEQYF.

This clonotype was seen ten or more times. For the CDR3, the DNA is TGTGCCAGCACACCCCCCGGAGGTGAAGCTTTCTTT. It codes for CASTPPGGEAFF. The V and J genes are TRBV27 and TRBJ1-1; D remains ambiguous. The CDR3 runs 12 residues. The germline V gene has CDR1 MNHEY and CDR2 SMNVEV (reference sequence). V gave up 7 bases and J gave up 7 bases, with 13 bases separating them.

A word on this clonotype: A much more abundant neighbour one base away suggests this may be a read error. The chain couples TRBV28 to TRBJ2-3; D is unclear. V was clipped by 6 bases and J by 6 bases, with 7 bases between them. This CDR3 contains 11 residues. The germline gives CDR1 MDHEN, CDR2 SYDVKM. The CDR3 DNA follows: TGTGCCAGCAGGAGGCATGATACGCAGTATTTT. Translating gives CASRRHDTQYF.

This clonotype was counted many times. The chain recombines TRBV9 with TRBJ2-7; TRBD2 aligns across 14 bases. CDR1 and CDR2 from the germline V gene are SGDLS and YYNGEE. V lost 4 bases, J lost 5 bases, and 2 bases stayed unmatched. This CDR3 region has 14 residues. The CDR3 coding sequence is TGTGCCAGCAGCAGGACTAGCGGGAGGCACGAGCAGTACTTC. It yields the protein CASSRTSGRHEQYF.

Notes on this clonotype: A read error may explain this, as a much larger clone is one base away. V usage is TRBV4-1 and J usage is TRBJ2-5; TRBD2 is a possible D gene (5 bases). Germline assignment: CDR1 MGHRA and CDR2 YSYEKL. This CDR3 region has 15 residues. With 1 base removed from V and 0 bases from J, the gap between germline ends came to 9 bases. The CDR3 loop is CASSQAQADQETQYF. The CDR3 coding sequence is TGCGCCAGCAGCCAAGCGCAAGCGGACCAAGAGACCCAGTACTTC.

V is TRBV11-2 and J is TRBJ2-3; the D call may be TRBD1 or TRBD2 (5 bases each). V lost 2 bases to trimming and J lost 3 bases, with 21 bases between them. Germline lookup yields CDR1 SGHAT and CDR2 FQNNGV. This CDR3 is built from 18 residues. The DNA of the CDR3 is TGTGCCAGCAGCTTATACTCTCCCGGGACGACGGTTACAGATACGCAGTATTTT. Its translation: CASSLYSPGTTVTDTQYF.

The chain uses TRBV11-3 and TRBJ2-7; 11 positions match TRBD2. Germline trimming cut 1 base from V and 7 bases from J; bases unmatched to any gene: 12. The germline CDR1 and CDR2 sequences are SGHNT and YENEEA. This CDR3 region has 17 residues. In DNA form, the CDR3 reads TGTGCCAGCAGCTTAGCCCCACTAGCGGGAGAGGTTGAAGAGCAGTACTTC. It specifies CASSLAPLAGEVEEQYF.

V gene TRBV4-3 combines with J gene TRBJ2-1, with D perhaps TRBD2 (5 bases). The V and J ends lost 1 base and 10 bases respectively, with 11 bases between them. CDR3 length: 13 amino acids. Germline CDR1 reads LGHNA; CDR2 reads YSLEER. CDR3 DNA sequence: TGCGCCAGCAGCCAAGTTCGGAGCGGCGAGCAGTTCTTC. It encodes CASSQVRSGEQFF.

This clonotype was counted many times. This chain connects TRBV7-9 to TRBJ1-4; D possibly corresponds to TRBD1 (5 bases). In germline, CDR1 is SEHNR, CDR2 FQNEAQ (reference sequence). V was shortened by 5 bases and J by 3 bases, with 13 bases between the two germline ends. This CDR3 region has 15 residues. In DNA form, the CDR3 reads TGTGCCAGCAGCCAGAGGGGTGACTCTAATGAAAAACTGTTTTTT. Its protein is CASSQRGDSNEKLFF.